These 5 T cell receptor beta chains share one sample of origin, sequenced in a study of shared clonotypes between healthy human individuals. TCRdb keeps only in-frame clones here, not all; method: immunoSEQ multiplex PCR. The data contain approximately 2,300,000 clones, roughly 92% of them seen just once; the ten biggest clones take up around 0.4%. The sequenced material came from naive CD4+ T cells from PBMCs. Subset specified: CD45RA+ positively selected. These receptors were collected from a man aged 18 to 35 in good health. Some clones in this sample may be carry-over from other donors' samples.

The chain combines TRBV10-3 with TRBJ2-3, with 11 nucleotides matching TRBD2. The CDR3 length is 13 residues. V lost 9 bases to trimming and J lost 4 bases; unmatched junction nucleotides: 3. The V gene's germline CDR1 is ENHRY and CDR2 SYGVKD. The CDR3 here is CAMTSGKADTQYF. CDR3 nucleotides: TGTGCCATGACTAGCGGGAAGGCAGATACGCAGTATTTT.

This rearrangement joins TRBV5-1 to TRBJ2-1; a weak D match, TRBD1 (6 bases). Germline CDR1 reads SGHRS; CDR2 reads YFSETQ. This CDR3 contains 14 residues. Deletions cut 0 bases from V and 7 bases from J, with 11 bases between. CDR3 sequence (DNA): TGCGCCAGCAGCTTGGCGTCTAGGGGGAATGAGCAGTTCTTC. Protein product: CASSLASRGNEQFF. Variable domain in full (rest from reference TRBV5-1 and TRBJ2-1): KAGVTQTPRYLIKTRGQQVTLSCSPISGHRSVSWYQQTPGQGLQFLFEYFSETQRNKGNFPGRFSGRQFSNSRSEMNVSTLELGDSALYLCASSLASRGNEQFFGPGTRLTVL.

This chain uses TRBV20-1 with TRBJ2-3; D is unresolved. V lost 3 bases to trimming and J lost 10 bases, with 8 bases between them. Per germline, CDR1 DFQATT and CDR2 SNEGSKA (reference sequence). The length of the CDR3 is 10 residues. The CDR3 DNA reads TGCAGTGCTAGTGGCCATTCGCAGTATTTT. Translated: CSASGHSQYF.

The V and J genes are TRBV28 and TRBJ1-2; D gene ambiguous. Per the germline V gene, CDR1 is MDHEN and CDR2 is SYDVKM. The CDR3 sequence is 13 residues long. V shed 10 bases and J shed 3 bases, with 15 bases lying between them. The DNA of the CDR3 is TGTGCCACCCTAAAGGGTATCGACTATGGCTACACCTTC. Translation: CATLKGIDYGYTF.

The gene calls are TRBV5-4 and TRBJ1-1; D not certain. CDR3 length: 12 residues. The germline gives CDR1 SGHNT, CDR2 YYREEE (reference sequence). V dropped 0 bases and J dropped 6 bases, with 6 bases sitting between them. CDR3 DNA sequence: TGTGCCAGCAGCTTGGGTCCAGCTGAAGCTTTCTTT. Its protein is CASSLGPAEAFF.